This T cell receptor beta chain was captured by sequencing in a study of cytomegalovirus exposure and HLA in healthy donors (dated by TCRdb to the late 2010s). In the study overall: In an earlier analysis of 450 to 750 of the donors, approximately 260 Gb of sequence data and some 120 million unique TCR beta sequences from roughly 190 million T cells were reported. Roughly 300 gigabases of sequencing data and around 88 million unique TCR sequences made up an early release that covered approximately 700 HLA-typed donors. Of the 350 to 400 genotyped donors, around 81% fell in the genetic ancestry cluster associated with self-reported Caucasian donors. The study was designed to test whether signatures of past pathogen exposure could be identified by cataloging public T cell receptors. The study profiled the T cell repertoires of under 700 subjects by immunosequencing and related them to cytomegalovirus serostatus. Besides the first cohort of 666 subjects, a separate validation cohort made up of over a hundred different subjects was used. To predict cytomegalovirus infection status, the study brought together high-throughput TCR immunosequencing, statistical association of individual TCRs with disease status, and machine learning. To study patterns of TCR occurrence, a later analysis re-analyzed previously published TCR beta repertoires from 666 donors and added high-resolution HLA genotyping. Rather than using new phenotypic data, the later analysis identified candidate immune exposures from TCR beta sequences and from how often those sequences occurred across donors. In an earlier analysis of roughly 600 of the donors, high-throughput TCR beta sequencing was used to judge whether each TCR beta V gene segment behaved as functional or pseudogenic. Donor age, sex, ethnicity and CMV serostatus were compiled together with the repertoire data. Genome-wide SNP genotypes for about three fifths of the roughly 670 donors were used in a later genetic analysis, which treated that subset as a discovery cohort. Every repertoire in the discovery cohort had been generated on one and the same sequencing platform. Both class I and class II loci were covered by HLA typing, at four-digit resolution. Typing coverage varied by locus: roughly 620-640 donors for A, B, C, DRB1 and DQB1; about 520 for DQA1; 600 to 610 for DPA1; about 450 for DPB1. Because of strong linkage in the cohort, 5 or 6 DR-DQ haplotypes were treated as single units for association and clustering. Among about 400 genotyped donors of the cohort, an average of roughly 230,000 unique TCR beta nucleotide sequences was sequenced per donor, of which 15% to 20% were non-productive.

A remark on this clone: Its antigen specificity is not known. No quality values exist for individual bases; no much larger clone is one base distant.

Inclusive of the bounding cysteine and phenylalanine, the CDR3 is 14 residues long. Only the CDR3 region is kept as DNA, spanning 42 bases read in frame from base 1. V has 6 bases trimmed and J has 3 bases trimmed; junction bases matching no gene number 7. CDR1 and CDR2 are drawn from the germline V gene (reference sequence): MNHEY, SMNVEV. Study-wide conclusions, independent of this receptor: The cohort was sequenced for TCR beta chains only, and without alpha or paired-chain data the features that could be detected were limited. The 87-base-pair reads could not distinguish some IMGT-functional V segments, including TRBV6-2 and TRBV6-3, so those segments were excluded. Most CMV-associated TCR beta chains appeared to be HLA-restricted in a later analysis, and the HLA associations seemed to be driven largely by CMV exposure. The only immune exposure information available for the cohort was CMV serostatus. HLA typing was unavailable for some donors at each locus, so association tests used only the typed subset. V-gene and J-gene trimming of TCR beta chains was associated with a missense DCLRE1C variant in a later genetic analysis, and the association was replicated in an independent cohort. Specific HLA alleles were associated with 15,000 to 20,000 TCR beta sequences at a false discovery rate of 0.05 in a later analysis. A total of around 150 TCR beta chains were listed by the study as associated with cytomegalovirus. A further reported finding was that TCR beta sequences accurately predicted the HLA-A and HLA-B alleles for most subjects in the first cohort. According to a later analysis, parvovirus B19, influenza, CMV and Epstein-Barr virus appeared linked to several top co-occurrence clusters. According to a later analysis, TCR association rates differed among HLA loci, with DRB1 alleles showing the most associated TCRs and HLA-C alleles showing the fewest. Around 16 rarely observed V segments, including chromosome 9 orphons, were excluded from the earlier analysis of a few hundred of the donors because counts were too low. The classifier was reported to diagnose cytomegalovirus status with high specificity and sensitivity in both the original cohort and the validation cohort. A few of the identified cytomegalovirus-associated TCR beta chains were confirmed in vitro to be specific for cytomegalovirus antigens. The authors suggested that the approach could potentially be generalized to other disease states and immunological phenotypes. When HLA alleles, especially DR and DQ, strongly co-occurred, attributing TCR associations to individual alleles was difficult. Broadly in line with IMGT annotations, most TCR beta V segments showed up in productive rearrangements about 90% or about 30% of the time in an earlier analysis of some 590 of the donors. Compared with equally common non-associated chains, HLA-associated TCR beta chains in a later analysis were more clonally expanded and had lower generation probabilities. The sequencing pipeline was judged likely to have produced a cluster of highly shared sequence variants as a technical artifact. Correlated functional status among segregating V segments might reflect linkage disequilibrium, but an unknown experimental factor could not be ruled out. While some public TCRs were present in many individuals, most TCR sequences turned up only very rarely across donors. Roughly uniform sequencing depth across donors was assumed in presence/absence analyses, although this assumption may not hold. A later genetic analysis reported fewer N-insertions in productive TCRs among donors in an Asian-associated ancestry cluster than the roughly 700-donor mean.

Library prep was done by the immunoSEQ multiplex PCR assay. The multiplex PCR relied on a mix of 60 forward primers for TCR Vbeta segments and 13 reverse primers for TCR Jbeta segments. The CDR3 region of rearranged TCR beta genes was amplified from genomic DNA by a multiplex PCR assay. Amplified TCR beta libraries were sequenced as 87-base-pair reads on the Illumina HiSeq System. As for the authors' bioinformatics: A later analysis counted some 80 million unique TCR beta chains across the 500 to 850 repertoires, and around 12 million of these chains were shared by at least two donors. Raw reads were error-corrected and collapsed into unique sequences by a nearest-neighbor algorithm in which closely related sequences were merged to remove PCR and sequencing errors. V, D and J gene segments were assigned by aligning CDR3 sequences to IMGT reference sequences. Each retained sequence needed at least a six-nucleotide match to both a V gene segment and a J gene segment. Rearrangements were called productive when the CDR3 lacked stop codons and stayed in frame with V and J; all others were non-productive. CDR3 was defined according to IMGT convention as the region running from the second conserved V-encoded cysteine to the conserved J-encoded phenylalanine. The earlier analysis of about 530 of the donors excluded any sequence lacking an unambiguous match to a single V gene segment. In an earlier analysis of 587 of the donors, V segments were called functional above 56.7% productive rearrangements and were called segregating when the between-donor standard deviation exceeded 5%. A statistical classification framework was built to diagnose cytomegalovirus status from the catalog of TCR beta chain sequences. In a later analysis, TCR nucleotide sequences were compared against IMGT/GENE-DB human TR gene sequences so that V and J genes could be assigned. Using the TCRdist pipeline, a later analysis assigned CDR3 sequences along with most-parsimonious VDJ recombination scenarios. In a later analysis, each TCR beta chain was defined by its CDR3 amino acid sequence together with its V-gene family, and reads lacking a unique V-gene family were excluded. As a way to deal with suspected cross-contamination and a sequencing artifact, a later analysis dropped under 600 nucleotide sequences that were highly shared and had low generation probability. In a later analysis, a clonal expansion index for each public chain was calculated from normalized within-repertoire ranks of inferred template counts. In a later analysis, generation probabilities were computed using a VDJ recombination model fitted to out-of-frame rearrangements, and the results were checked against IGoR. In a later analysis, TCR-TCR, TCR-HLA and TCR-CMV co-occurrence was scored with hypergeometric tests, and a repertoire-size bias correction was applied to TCR pairs. In a later analysis, false discovery rates were estimated by permuting HLA or CMV assignments 20 times. A later analysis grouped co-occurring TCRs with DBSCAN, adding TCRdist sequence similarity when clustering within HLA-allele-positive subsets. For co-occurrence clustering, repertoires with fewer than 30,000 or more than 120,000 public chains were excluded, along with five repertoires with anomalous nucleotide sharing. The table comes from immuneACCESS by way of TCRdb, which keeps in-frame sequences with V and J called. Part of the clones is missing from these tables; in studies checked, under half for an unresolved V gene and the rest for unknown reasons. V, J and clone size were drawn from that table, and D and trimming were deduced from the DNA. The sample has around 190,000 clones on record, roughly 77% of them singletons. The ten most abundant clones make up about 3% of the sample.

The cohort was made up of under 800 healthy bone marrow donors. At the time of sampling, every cohort member was nominally healthy, though immune exposures that went unrecorded were likely present. The donor was CMV seropositive and belonged to the group of more than 250 seropositive cohort members. A peripheral blood sample was provided by each donor, and peripheral blood mononuclear cells were used for TCR beta sequencing. Genomic DNA extraction from the blood cell samples was performed with the Qiagen DNeasy Blood Extraction Kit. This TCR derives from a woman in her 30s in good health and CMV-seropositive. Recombination connected TRBV27 to TRBJ2-7; TRBD1 agrees with 8 junctional bases. The specimen sequenced was PBMCs. The CDR3 is CASSEQTGGYEQYF. Read as DNA, the sequence is TGTGCCAGCAGCGAGCAAACAGGGGGCTACGAGCAGTACTTC.